These T cell receptor beta chains were read from a single sample in a study of tumor-infiltrating lymphocytes in glioblastoma multiforme. TCRdb analysed the multiplex PCR reads with MiXCR anew, one entry per CDR3 protein. This sample yields some 13,000 distinct CDR3 sequences, of which 64% are seen a single time; around 32% belongs to the top ten. Sequences were obtained from brain tumor tissue. The source of these receptors is a male donor with glioblastoma. CDR3s include the opening cysteine and the closing phenylalanine or tryptophan. Fields, in order: D gene, clone size, V gene, J gene, CDR3 DNA, CDR3 protein. D genes are given only for firm matches. Only some rows state a clone size, as once, few, many or a class for expanded clones.

>-|-|TRBV11-2|TRBJ2-2
TGTGCCAGCAGCTTAGACTTCTACACCGGGGAGCTGTTTTTT
CASSLDFYTGELFF
>-|-|TRBV11-3|TRBJ2-1
TGTGCCAGCAGCTTACGGTCGGGGGACCATGAGCAGTTCTTC
CASSLRSGDHEQFF
>TRBD1|once|TRBV11-2|TRBJ1-3
TGTGCCAGCAGCTTTTTAAGACAGGGCAACACCATATATTTT
CASSFLRQGNTIYF
>-|-|TRBV11-3|TRBJ1-1
TGTGCCAGCAGCTTAGTGGGGATATGGAACACTGAAGCTTTCTTT
CASSLVGIWNTEAFF
>-|medium-sized|TRBV11-2|TRBJ2-3
TGTGCCAGCAGCTTAGCGGCTAGGAGCACAGATACGCAGTATTTT
CASSLAARSTDTQYF
>-|-|TRBV29-1|TRBJ1-2
TGCAGCGTTGAGGATCCTGCGGGAGGCTACACCTTC
CSVEDPAGGYTF
>-|-|TRBV20-1|TRBJ2-7
TGCAGTGCTAGAGAATGGGGCAGCCCCTACGAGCAGTACTTC
CSAREWGSPYEQYF
>-|-|TRBV10-3|TRBJ2-1
TGTGCCATCAGGGGTCCGGGAGACCCCTCCTATAATGAGCAGTTCTTC
CAIRGPGDPSYNEQFF
>TRBD1|many|TRBV28|TRBJ1-1
TGTGCCAGCAGTTTATCCCCTCTGGGACAGGGGGTAGCTGAAGCTTTCTTT
CASSLSPLGQGVAEAFF
>-|-|TRBV10-1|TRBJ1-1
TGCGCCGGCACCTTAGACGGGAACACTGAAGCTTTCTTT
CAGTLDGNTEAFF
>-|-|TRBV6-1|TRBJ2-7
TGTGTCAGCAGTGAGCCTGCAGACCCGGACTCCTACAAGCAGTACTTC
CVSSEPADPDSYKQYF
>-|-|TRBV20-1|TRBJ1-1
TGCAGTGCTAGTCGCACGTCGAACACTGAAGCTTTCTTT
CSASRTSNTEAFF
>TRBD2|-|TRBV20-1|TRBJ2-1
TGCAGTGCTACAGACTTAGAAGCGGGAGTCTATGAGCAGTTCTTC
CSATDLEAGVYEQFF
>TRBD1|once|TRBV6-6|TRBJ2-5
TGTGCCAGCAGACCCCCTGGGACAGGACAAGAGACCCAGTACTTC
CASRPPGTGQETQYF
>-|few|TRBV4-1|TRBJ2-7
TGCGTCAGCAGCACACATAGCGAGAGCTCCTACGTGCAGTACTTC
CVSSTHSESSYVQYF
>-|many|TRBV11-2|TRBJ2-7
TGTGCCAGCAGCTTAGTCTTAGATTCCAAGCAGTACTTC
CASSLVLDSKQYF
>TRBD1|-|TRBV11-2|TRBJ2-4
TGTGCCAGCAGCCCGACAGGGACCAAAAACATTCAGTACTTC
CASSPTGTKNIQYF
>-|-|TRBV11-1|TRBJ2-1
TGTGCAAGCAGCTTAGTTGGGGAAGAGCAGTTCTTC
CASSLVGEEQFF
>-|-|TRBV6-1|TRBJ2-3
TGTACCAGCAGTGAAGTTAGGAGAGGCACAGATACGCAGTATTTT
CTSSEVRRGTDTQYF
>-|once|TRBV6-2/TRBV6-3|TRBJ2-2
TGTGCCAGCAATGCGGTCGGAACGAACACCGGGGAGCTATTTTTT
CASNAVGTNTGELFF